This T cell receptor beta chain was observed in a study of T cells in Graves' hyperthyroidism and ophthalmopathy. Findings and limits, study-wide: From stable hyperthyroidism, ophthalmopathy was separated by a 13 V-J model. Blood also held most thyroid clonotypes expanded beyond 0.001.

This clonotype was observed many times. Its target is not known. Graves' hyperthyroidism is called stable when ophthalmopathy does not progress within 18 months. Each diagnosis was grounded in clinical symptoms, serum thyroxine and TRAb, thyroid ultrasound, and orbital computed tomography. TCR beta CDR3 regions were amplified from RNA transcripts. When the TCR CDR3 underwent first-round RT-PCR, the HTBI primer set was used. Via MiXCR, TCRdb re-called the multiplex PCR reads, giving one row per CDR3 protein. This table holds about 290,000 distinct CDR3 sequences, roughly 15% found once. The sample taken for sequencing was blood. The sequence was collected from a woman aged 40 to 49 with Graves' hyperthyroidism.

CDR3 in amino acids: CASTPRETDTQYF. In DNA, the CDR3 is TGTGCCAGCACCCCGAGGGAGACAGATACGCAGTATTTT. The V gene is TRBV5-6, the J gene TRBJ2-3; weak D call: TRBD2 (5 bases). Per germline, CDR1 SGHDT and CDR2 YYEEEE. V lost 6 bases to trimming and J lost 3 bases, with 11 bases between them. CDR3 length: 13 amino acids.